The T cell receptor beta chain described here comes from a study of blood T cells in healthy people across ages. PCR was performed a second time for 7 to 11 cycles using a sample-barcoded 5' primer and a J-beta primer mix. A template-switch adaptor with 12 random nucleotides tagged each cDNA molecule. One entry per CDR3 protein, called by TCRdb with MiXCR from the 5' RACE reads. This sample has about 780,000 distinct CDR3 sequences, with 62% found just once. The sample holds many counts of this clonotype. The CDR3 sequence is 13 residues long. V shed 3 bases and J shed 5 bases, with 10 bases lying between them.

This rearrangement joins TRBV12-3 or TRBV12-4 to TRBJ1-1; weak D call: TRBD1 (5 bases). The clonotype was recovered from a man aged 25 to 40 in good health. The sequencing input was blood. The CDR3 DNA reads TGTGCCAGCAGTTTCGCCAGGGAGACTGAAGCTTTCTTT. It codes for CASSFARETEAFF.